The clone carrying this T cell receptor (beta chain) has only a few counts. Attached unique molecular identifiers marked individual cDNA molecules. TCRdb re-called the 5' RACE reads through MiXCR, storing one row per CDR3 protein. The data hold about 83,000 distinct CDR3 sequences, with 10% observed a single time. This sample was included in a study of early T cells in non-severe SARS-CoV-2 infection. Per the germline V gene, CDR1 is SGHVS and CDR2 is FNYEAQ. The V and J ends lost 0 bases and 6 bases respectively, with 7 bases between them. The CDR3 sequence is 13 residues long. The rearrangement links TRBV7-6 to TRBJ2-3; D ambiguous. The sample in question was whole blood, obtained at baseline. The sequence came from an adult who was a healthcare worker with PCR-confirmed SARS-CoV-2 infection or an uninfected control (not recorded which). CDR3 amino acids: CASSLASEDTQYF. CDR3 coding DNA: TGTGCCAGCAGCTTAGCGAGCGAGGATACGCAGTATTTT.